Listed below are T cell receptor beta chains from one sample, sequenced in a study of human T cells and chemical hapten exposure. TCRdb analysed the 5' RACE reads with MiXCR anew, one entry per CDR3 protein. The sample holds some 150,000 distinct CDR3 sequences, about 4.3% seen once. Receptors were obtained from a female donor in good health. Both conserved end residues are part of each CDR3. Fields, in order: D gene, clone size, J gene, V gene, CDR3 protein, CDR3 DNA. The D gene is left open where the match is weak. Not all rows give a size; the values are once, few, many and, for expanded clones, a class.

d_gene: TRBD1; abundance: many; j_gene: TRBJ2-2; v_gene: TRBV12-3/TRBV12-4; CDR3aa: CASSLGQGYTGELFF; CDR3nt: TGTGCCAGCAGTTTGGGACAGGGCTACACCGGGGAGCTGTTTTTT
d_gene: NA; abundance: many; j_gene: TRBJ1-4; v_gene: TRBV20-1; CDR3aa: CSARDSGNEKLFF; CDR3nt: TGCAGTGCTAGAGATTCGGGTAATGAAAAACTGTTTTTT
d_gene: TRBD1; abundance: many; j_gene: TRBJ2-2; v_gene: TRBV7-8; CDR3aa: CASSLGTGGRIRGDRDAGELFF; CDR3nt: TGTGCCAGCAGCTTAGGCACCGGGGGCCGTATTCGGGGGGACAGGGACGCCGGGGAGCTGTTTTTT
d_gene: TRBD1; abundance: many; j_gene: TRBJ1-4; v_gene: TRBV15; CDR3aa: CATSRDLLRQGLSEKLFF; CDR3nt: TGTGCCACCAGCAGAGATCTCCTTCGACAGGGCTTAAGTGAAAAACTGTTTTTT
d_gene: NA; abundance: many; j_gene: TRBJ2-3; v_gene: TRBV18; CDR3aa: CASAWGTDTQYF; CDR3nt: TGTGCCAGTGCCTGGGGCACAGATACGCAGTATTTT
d_gene: NA; abundance: few; j_gene: TRBJ2-3; v_gene: TRBV12-3/TRBV12-4; CDR3aa: CASTLTTSTDTQYF; CDR3nt: TGTGCCAGCACCCTTACAACTAGCACAGATACGCAGTATTTT
d_gene: TRBD1; abundance: many; j_gene: TRBJ2-3; v_gene: TRBV7-9; CDR3aa: CASSRTGDATQYF; CDR3nt: TGTGCCAGCAGCCGGACAGGGGACGCGACGCAGTATTTT
d_gene: TRBD2; abundance: many; j_gene: TRBJ2-7; v_gene: TRBV19; CDR3aa: CASSHPSGTYEQYF; CDR3nt: TGTGCCAGTAGTCACCCTAGCGGGACCTACGAGCAGTACTTC
d_gene: TRBD1; abundance: many; j_gene: TRBJ1-6; v_gene: TRBV6-5; CDR3aa: CASSFGTGNSPLHF; CDR3nt: TGTGCCAGCAGTTTCGGGACAGGGAATTCACCCCTCCACTTT
d_gene: TRBD1; abundance: NA; j_gene: TRBJ2-5; v_gene: TRBV7-2; CDR3aa: CASSPGDSRQETQYF; CDR3nt: TGTGCCAGCAGCCCAGGGGACAGTCGCCAAGAGACCCAGTACTTC
d_gene: NA; abundance: many; j_gene: TRBJ1-2; v_gene: TRBV19; CDR3aa: CASSMRDGYTF; CDR3nt: TGTGCCAGTAGTATGCGCGATGGCTACACCTTC
d_gene: TRBD2; abundance: many; j_gene: TRBJ2-1; v_gene: TRBV20-1; CDR3aa: CSVRRRGGHEQFF; CDR3nt: TGCAGTGTTAGGCGGCGGGGGGGACATGAGCAGTTCTTC
d_gene: TRBD1; abundance: many; j_gene: TRBJ2-3; v_gene: TRBV7-2; CDR3aa: CASSSGTGGHMDTQYF; CDR3nt: TGTGCCAGCAGCTCCGGGACAGGGGGCCATATGGATACGCAGTATTTT
d_gene: NA; abundance: many; j_gene: TRBJ1-1; v_gene: TRBV7-2; CDR3aa: CASSLAIGTSEAFF; CDR3nt: TGTGCCAGCAGCTTAGCGATCGGGACAAGTGAAGCTTTCTTT
d_gene: NA; abundance: many; j_gene: TRBJ2-1; v_gene: TRBV2; CDR3aa: CASSLRGGLDNEQFF; CDR3nt: TGTGCCAGCAGCCTGAGGGGGGGATTGGACAATGAGCAGTTCTTC
d_gene: NA; abundance: NA; j_gene: TRBJ2-1; v_gene: TRBV12-3/TRBV12-4; CDR3aa: CASSSGLPGPEIVYNEQFF; CDR3nt: TGTGCCAGCAGCTCCGGACTTCCGGGACCAGAGATAGTCTACAATGAGCAGTTCTTC
d_gene: NA; abundance: many; j_gene: TRBJ2-1; v_gene: TRBV5-1; CDR3aa: CASSIGTARDIEQFF; CDR3nt: TGCGCCAGCAGCATCGGGACTGCCCGTGACATTGAGCAGTTCTTC
d_gene: NA; abundance: many; j_gene: TRBJ1-4; v_gene: TRBV27; CDR3aa: CASSLFSSQINEKLFF; CDR3nt: TGTGCCAGCAGTTTATTTAGTTCGCAGATTAATGAAAAACTGTTTTTT
d_gene: TRBD1; abundance: few; j_gene: TRBJ1-2; v_gene: TRBV2; CDR3aa: CASRFGQGGDYGYTF; CDR3nt: TGTGCCAGCAGATTTGGACAGGGGGGGGACTATGGCTACACCTTC
d_gene: NA; abundance: many; j_gene: TRBJ1-1; v_gene: TRBV7-8; CDR3aa: CASSLARTGIEAFF; CDR3nt: TGTGCCAGCAGCTTAGCGAGGACGGGCATTGAAGCTTTCTTT
d_gene: NA; abundance: many; j_gene: TRBJ1-1; v_gene: TRBV24-1; CDR3aa: CATSPGTELFF; CDR3nt: TGTGCCACCAGCCCGGGCACAGAGCTTTTCTTT
d_gene: NA; abundance: many; j_gene: TRBJ1-3; v_gene: TRBV14; CDR3aa: CASSQDQSTGLSGNTIYF; CDR3nt: TGTGCCAGCAGCCAAGATCAATCAACCGGGTTATCTGGAAACACCATATATTTT
d_gene: NA; abundance: many; j_gene: TRBJ2-6; v_gene: TRBV7-6; CDR3aa: CASSLDRGSPAGSGANVLTF; CDR3nt: TGTGCCAGCAGCTTAGACAGGGGTTCGCCAGCGGGGTCTGGGGCCAACGTCCTGACTTTC
d_gene: TRBD1; abundance: many; j_gene: TRBJ1-5; v_gene: TRBV5-6; CDR3aa: CASSIRGWKPQHF; CDR3nt: TGTGCCAGCAGCATCAGGGGGTGGAAGCCCCAGCATTTT
d_gene: TRBD1; abundance: many; j_gene: TRBJ1-6; v_gene: TRBV20-1; CDR3aa: CSARGQSSYNSPLHF; CDR3nt: TGCAGTGCTAGGGGACAGAGCTCCTATAATTCACCCCTCCACTTT
d_gene: TRBD1; abundance: NA; j_gene: TRBJ2-7; v_gene: TRBV6-1; CDR3aa: CASSGTGESTYEQYF; CDR3nt: TGTGCCAGCAGCGGGACAGGGGAAAGTACCTACGAGCAGTACTTC
d_gene: NA; abundance: many; j_gene: TRBJ1-2; v_gene: TRBV29-1; CDR3aa: CSVMIDPYGYTF; CDR3nt: TGCAGCGTCATGATAGACCCCTATGGCTACACCTTC
d_gene: NA; abundance: many; j_gene: TRBJ1-1; v_gene: TRBV6-2/TRBV6-3; CDR3aa: CATDVGMNTEAFF; CDR3nt: TGTGCCACCGATGTGGGGATGAACACTGAAGCTTTCTTT
d_gene: NA; abundance: few; j_gene: TRBJ2-7; v_gene: TRBV19; CDR3aa: CASSMTGTYEQYF; CDR3nt: TGTGCCAGTAGTATGACAGGAACCTACGAGCAGTACTTC
d_gene: NA; abundance: NA; j_gene: TRBJ2-1; v_gene: TRBV28; CDR3aa: CASRPGGAVEQFF; CDR3nt: TGTGCCAGCAGGCCAGGGGGGGCGGTTGAGCAGTTCTTC
d_gene: NA; abundance: NA; j_gene: TRBJ2-3; v_gene: TRBV9; CDR3aa: CASSLEMAADTQYF; CDR3nt: TGTGCCAGCAGCCTTGAAATGGCGGCAGATACGCAGTATTTT
d_gene: NA; abundance: many; j_gene: TRBJ2-7; v_gene: TRBV28; CDR3aa: CASSLMTGVSSYEQYF; CDR3nt: TGTGCCAGCAGTTTAATGACGGGGGTTAGCTCCTACGAGCAGTACTTC
d_gene: NA; abundance: many; j_gene: TRBJ1-3; v_gene: TRBV13; CDR3aa: CASSLVSSSGNTIYF; CDR3nt: TGTGCCAGCAGCTTAGTTTCGTCCTCTGGAAACACCATATATTTT
d_gene: TRBD1; abundance: few; j_gene: TRBJ2-3; v_gene: TRBV2; CDR3aa: CASSEAPGGRDTQYF; CDR3nt: TGTGCCAGCAGTGAAGCGCCAGGGGGCAGAGATACGCAGTATTTT
d_gene: NA; abundance: few; j_gene: TRBJ1-2; v_gene: TRBV7-3; CDR3aa: CASSPGGGGGYTF; CDR3nt: TGTGCCAGCAGCCCCGGCGGAGGCGGTGGCTACACCTTC
d_gene: TRBD1; abundance: many; j_gene: TRBJ1-1; v_gene: TRBV4-1; CDR3aa: CASSQDNRGLYTEAFF; CDR3nt: TGCGCCAGCAGCCAAGACAACAGGGGGCTTTACACTGAAGCTTTCTTT
d_gene: NA; abundance: many; j_gene: TRBJ2-1; v_gene: TRBV5-1; CDR3aa: CASSKVVPSLGAGSEQFF; CDR3nt: TGCGCCAGCAGCAAAGTGGTGCCCTCACTAGGGGCGGGGAGCGAGCAGTTCTTC
d_gene: NA; abundance: many; j_gene: TRBJ2-2; v_gene: TRBV5-1; CDR3aa: CASRMPAGTTGELFF; CDR3nt: TGCGCCAGCAGGATGCCGGCAGGGACCACCGGGGAGCTGTTTTTT
d_gene: NA; abundance: few; j_gene: TRBJ2-1; v_gene: TRBV7-2; CDR3aa: CASSSHCRQEQFF; CDR3nt: TGTGCCAGCAGCTCCCATTGTCGCCAGGAGCAGTTCTTC
d_gene: NA; abundance: many; j_gene: TRBJ1-3; v_gene: TRBV2; CDR3aa: CASSYQSDSGNTIYF; CDR3nt: TGTGCCAGCAGTTATCAAAGCGACTCTGGAAACACCATATATTTT
d_gene: TRBD1; abundance: few; j_gene: TRBJ1-1; v_gene: TRBV4-2; CDR3aa: CASSPGRQGAGSYTEAFF; CDR3nt: TGTGCCAGCAGCCCGGGCCGACAGGGGGCTGGATCGTACACTGAAGCTTTCTTT
d_gene: NA; abundance: few; j_gene: TRBJ1-2; v_gene: TRBV20-1; CDR3aa: CSASSEINYGYTF; CDR3nt: TGCAGTGCTAGTAGTGAGATCAACTATGGCTACACCTTC
d_gene: NA; abundance: few; j_gene: TRBJ1-1; v_gene: TRBV12-3/TRBV12-4; CDR3aa: CASTRRRMNTEAFF; CDR3nt: TGTGCCAGCACCCGACGACGAATGAACACTGAAGCTTTCTTT
d_gene: NA; abundance: many; j_gene: TRBJ2-5; v_gene: TRBV15; CDR3aa: CATSRASLQETQYF; CDR3nt: TGTGCCACCAGCAGGGCTTCACTACAAGAGACCCAGTACTTC
d_gene: NA; abundance: many; j_gene: TRBJ2-3; v_gene: TRBV15; CDR3aa: CATSREAVHREQYF; CDR3nt: TGTGCCACCAGCAGAGAGGCAGTCCACAGGGAGCAGTATTTT
d_gene: NA; abundance: few; j_gene: TRBJ2-1; v_gene: TRBV19; CDR3aa: CASSIRPSSAEQFF; CDR3nt: TGTGCCAGTAGCATACGGCCGTCTTCAGCTGAGCAGTTCTTC
d_gene: NA; abundance: many; j_gene: TRBJ1-1; v_gene: TRBV20-1; CDR3aa: CSARRGGVNTEAFF; CDR3nt: TGCAGTGCTAGACGAGGAGGGGTGAACACTGAAGCTTTCTTT
d_gene: TRBD1; abundance: NA; j_gene: TRBJ2-3; v_gene: TRBV30; CDR3aa: CAWDRGQGTDTQYF; CDR3nt: TGTGCCTGGGACAGGGGGCAGGGCACAGATACGCAGTATTTT
d_gene: NA; abundance: many; j_gene: TRBJ1-4; v_gene: TRBV6-6; CDR3aa: CASSYRGVADRFGNEKLFF; CDR3nt: TGTGCCAGCAGCTACCGCGGGGTTGCGGACCGATTCGGTAATGAAAAACTGTTTTTT
d_gene: TRBD2; abundance: few; j_gene: TRBJ2-7; v_gene: TRBV12-3/TRBV12-4; CDR3aa: CASSPGLAGACSYEQYF; CDR3nt: TGTGCCAGCAGTCCCGGACTAGCGGGGGCCTGCTCCTACGAGCAGTACTTC
d_gene: NA; abundance: many; j_gene: TRBJ2-2; v_gene: TRBV7-2; CDR3aa: CASSMGQLTGELFF; CDR3nt: TGTGCCAGCAGCATGGGACAACTCACCGGGGAGCTGTTTTTT
d_gene: TRBD1; abundance: few; j_gene: TRBJ2-7; v_gene: TRBV24-1; CDR3aa: CAPNTHAGGLPPSSYEQYF; CDR3nt: TGTGCCCCCAACACCCACGCAGGGGGCCTACCCCCCAGCTCCTACGAGCAGTACTTC
d_gene: NA; abundance: many; j_gene: TRBJ1-2; v_gene: TRBV6-6; CDR3aa: CASTPTPGMTGLLVYGYTF; CDR3nt: TGTGCCAGCACCCCAACACCCGGGATGACGGGGCTTTTGGTCTATGGCTACACCTTC
d_gene: NA; abundance: many; j_gene: TRBJ2-2; v_gene: TRBV7-9; CDR3aa: CASSGGPTNTGELFF; CDR3nt: TGTGCCAGCAGCGGGGGACCCACGAACACCGGGGAGCTGTTTTTT
d_gene: NA; abundance: many; j_gene: TRBJ2-5; v_gene: TRBV20-1; CDR3aa: CSAGAGEVTQYF; CDR3nt: TGCAGTGCTGGAGCTGGGGAGGTGACCCAGTACTTC
d_gene: NA; abundance: few; j_gene: TRBJ2-7; v_gene: TRBV12-3/TRBV12-4; CDR3aa: CASRSDSIPKGRTWMYEQYF; CDR3nt: TGTGCCAGCAGGTCCGACTCGATCCCAAAGGGCCGTACGTGGATGTACGAGCAGTACTTC
d_gene: TRBD1; abundance: many; j_gene: TRBJ1-5; v_gene: TRBV5-1; CDR3aa: CASSFTSQTGTGIYQLWNQPQHF; CDR3nt: TGCGCCAGCAGCTTTACCTCGCAAACCGGGACAGGGATTTATCAGCTGTGGAATCAGCCCCAGCATTTT
d_gene: NA; abundance: many; j_gene: TRBJ2-2; v_gene: TRBV7-3; CDR3aa: CASSLMSGGGELFF; CDR3nt: TGTGCCAGCAGCTTAATGTCGGGTGGCGGGGAGCTGTTTTTT
d_gene: TRBD2; abundance: NA; j_gene: TRBJ2-5; v_gene: TRBV29-1; CDR3aa: CSAETSGEETQYF; CDR3nt: TGCAGCGCCGAGACTAGCGGGGAGGAGACCCAGTACTTC